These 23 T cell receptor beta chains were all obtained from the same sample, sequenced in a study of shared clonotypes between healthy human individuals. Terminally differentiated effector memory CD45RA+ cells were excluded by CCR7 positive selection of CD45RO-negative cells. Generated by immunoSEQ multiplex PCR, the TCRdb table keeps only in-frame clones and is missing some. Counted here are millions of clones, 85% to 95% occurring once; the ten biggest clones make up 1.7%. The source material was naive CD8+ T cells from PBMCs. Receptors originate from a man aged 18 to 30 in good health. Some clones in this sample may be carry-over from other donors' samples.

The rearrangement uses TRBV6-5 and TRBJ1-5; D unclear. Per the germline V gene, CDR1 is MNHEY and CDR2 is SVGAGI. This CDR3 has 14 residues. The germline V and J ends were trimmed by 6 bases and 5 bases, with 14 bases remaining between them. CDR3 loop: CASRAGMRDQPQHF. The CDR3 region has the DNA TGTGCCAGCAGAGCCGGGATGAGAGATCAGCCCCAGCATTTT.

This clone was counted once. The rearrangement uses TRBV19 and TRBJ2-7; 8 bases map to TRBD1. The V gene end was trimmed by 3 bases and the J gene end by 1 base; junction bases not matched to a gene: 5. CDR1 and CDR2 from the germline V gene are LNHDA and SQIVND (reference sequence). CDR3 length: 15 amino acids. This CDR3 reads CASSMAGGESYEQYF. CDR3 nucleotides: TGTGCCAGTAGTATGGCAGGGGGCGAATCCTACGAGCAGTACTTC.

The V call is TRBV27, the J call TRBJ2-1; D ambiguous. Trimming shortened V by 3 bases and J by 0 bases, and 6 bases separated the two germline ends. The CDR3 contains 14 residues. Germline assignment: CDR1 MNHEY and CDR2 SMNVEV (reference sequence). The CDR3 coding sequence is TGTGCCAGCAGTTTGGAAAGCTCCTACAATGAGCAGTTCTTC. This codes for CASSLESSYNEQFF.

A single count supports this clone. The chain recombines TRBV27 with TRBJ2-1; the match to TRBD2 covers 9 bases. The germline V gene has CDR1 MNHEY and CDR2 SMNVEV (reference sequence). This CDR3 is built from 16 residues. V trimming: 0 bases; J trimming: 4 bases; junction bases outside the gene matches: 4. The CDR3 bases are TGTGCCAGCAGTTTATCCGGCGGGAGGGGTTACAATGAGCAGTTCTTC. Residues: CASSLSGGRGYNEQFF.

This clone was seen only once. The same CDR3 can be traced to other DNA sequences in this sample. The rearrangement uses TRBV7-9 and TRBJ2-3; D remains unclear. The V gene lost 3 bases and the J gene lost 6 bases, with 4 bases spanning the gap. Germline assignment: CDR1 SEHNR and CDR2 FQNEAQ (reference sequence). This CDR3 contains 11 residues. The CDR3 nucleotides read TGTGCCAGCAGCTTCTCCGATACGCAGTATTTT. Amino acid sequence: CASSFSDTQYF.

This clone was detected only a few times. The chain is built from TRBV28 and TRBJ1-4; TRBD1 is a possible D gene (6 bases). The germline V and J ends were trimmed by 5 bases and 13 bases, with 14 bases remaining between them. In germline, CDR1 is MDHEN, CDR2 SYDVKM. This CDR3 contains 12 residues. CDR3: CASSPGAGVLFF. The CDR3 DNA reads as TGTGCCAGCAGTCCCGGGGCAGGGGTACTGTTTTTT.

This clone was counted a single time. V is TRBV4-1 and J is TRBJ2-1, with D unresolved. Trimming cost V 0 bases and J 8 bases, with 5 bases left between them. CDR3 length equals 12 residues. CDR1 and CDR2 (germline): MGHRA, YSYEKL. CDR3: CASSQEGHEQFF. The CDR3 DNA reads TGCGCCAGCAGCCAAGAAGGGCATGAGCAGTTCTTC.

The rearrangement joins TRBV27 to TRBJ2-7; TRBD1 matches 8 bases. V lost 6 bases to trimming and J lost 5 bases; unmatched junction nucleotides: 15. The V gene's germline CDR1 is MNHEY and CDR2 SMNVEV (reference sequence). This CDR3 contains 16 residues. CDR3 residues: CASSRVGGQGFNEQYF. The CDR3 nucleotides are TGTGCCAGCAGCCGGGTCGGCGGACAGGGTTTCAACGAGCAGTACTTC.

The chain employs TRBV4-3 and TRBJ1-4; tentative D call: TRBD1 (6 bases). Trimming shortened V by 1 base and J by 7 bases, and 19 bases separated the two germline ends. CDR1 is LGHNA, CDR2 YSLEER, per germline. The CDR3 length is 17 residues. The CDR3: CASSQAFAGTQVEKLFF. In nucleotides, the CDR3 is TGCGCCAGCAGCCAAGCTTTTGCCGGGACACAGGTTGAAAAACTGTTTTTT.

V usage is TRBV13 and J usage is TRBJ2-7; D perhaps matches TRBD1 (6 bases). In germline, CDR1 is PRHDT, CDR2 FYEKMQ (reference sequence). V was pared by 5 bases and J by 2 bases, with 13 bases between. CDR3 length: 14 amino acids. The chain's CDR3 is CASSGRQDTYEQYF. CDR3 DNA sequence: TGTGCCAGCAGCGGACGACAGGATACCTACGAGCAGTACTTC.

The CDR3 is CASSTGTGVTGELFF. CDR3 DNA sequence: TGTGCCAGCAGCACTGGGACAGGGGTTACCGGGGAGCTGTTTTTT. The chain has TRBV13 and TRBJ2-2; 10 bases align to TRBD1. CDR1 and CDR2 (germline): PRHDT, FYEKMQ (reference sequence). This CDR3 is built from 15 residues. Unmatched junction bases numbered 5, after V lost 5 bases and J lost 5 bases.

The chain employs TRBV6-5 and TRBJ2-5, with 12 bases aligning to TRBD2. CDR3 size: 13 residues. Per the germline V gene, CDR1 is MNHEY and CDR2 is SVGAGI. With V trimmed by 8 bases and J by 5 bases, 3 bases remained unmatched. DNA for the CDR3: TGTGCCAGCTGTACTAGCGGGAGGGAGACCCAGTACTTC. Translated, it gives CASCTSGRETQYF.

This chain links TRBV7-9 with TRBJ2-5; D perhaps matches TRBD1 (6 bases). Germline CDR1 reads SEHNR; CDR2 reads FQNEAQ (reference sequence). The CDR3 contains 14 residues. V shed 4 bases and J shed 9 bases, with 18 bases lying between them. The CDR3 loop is CASSSDGGPEAQYF. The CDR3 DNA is TGTGCCAGCAGCTCCGATGGGGGCCCGGAGGCCCAGTACTTC.

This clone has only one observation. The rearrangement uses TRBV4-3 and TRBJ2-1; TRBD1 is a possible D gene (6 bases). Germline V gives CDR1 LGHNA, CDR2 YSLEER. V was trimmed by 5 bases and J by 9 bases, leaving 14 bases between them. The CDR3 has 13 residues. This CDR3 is CASSATGKGEQFF. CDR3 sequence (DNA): TGCGCCAGCAGCGCCACAGGGAAGGGTGAGCAGTTCTTC.

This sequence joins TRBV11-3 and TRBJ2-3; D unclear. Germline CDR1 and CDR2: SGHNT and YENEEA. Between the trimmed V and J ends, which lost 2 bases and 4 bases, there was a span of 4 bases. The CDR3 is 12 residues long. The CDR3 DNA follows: TGTGCCAGCAGCTTATTCTCAGATACGCAGTATTTT. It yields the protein CASSLFSDTQYF.

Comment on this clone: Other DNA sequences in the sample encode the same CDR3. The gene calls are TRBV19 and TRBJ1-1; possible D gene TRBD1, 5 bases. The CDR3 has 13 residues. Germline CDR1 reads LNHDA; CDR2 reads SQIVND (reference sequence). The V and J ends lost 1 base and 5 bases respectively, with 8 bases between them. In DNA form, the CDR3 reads TGTGCCAGTAGTATAGGAGGGGTGACTGAAGCTTTCTTT. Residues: CASSIGGVTEAFF.

CDR3 in DNA: TGTGCCAGCAGTTTACTTCGTCAGGGCGAAGCTTTCTTT. Its protein is CASSLLRQGEAFF. This rearrangement joins TRBV28 to TRBJ1-1, with D possibly matching TRBD1 (5 bases). CDR1 is MDHEN and CDR2 is SYDVKM in the germline V gene. The V end lost 2 bases, the J end lost 8 bases, and 12 bases lay between the germline ends. This CDR3 spans 13 amino acids.

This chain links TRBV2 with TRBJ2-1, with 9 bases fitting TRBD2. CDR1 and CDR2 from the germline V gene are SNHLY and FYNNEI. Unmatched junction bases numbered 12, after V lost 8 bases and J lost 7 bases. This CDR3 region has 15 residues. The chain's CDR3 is CASAAGGLGYNEQFF. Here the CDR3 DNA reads TGTGCCAGCGCCGCGGGAGGGCTGGGTTATAATGAGCAGTTCTTC.

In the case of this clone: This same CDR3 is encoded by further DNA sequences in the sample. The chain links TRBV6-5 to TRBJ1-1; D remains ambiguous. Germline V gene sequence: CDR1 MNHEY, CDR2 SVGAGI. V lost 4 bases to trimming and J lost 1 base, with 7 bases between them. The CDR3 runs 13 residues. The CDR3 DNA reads TGTGCCAGCAGTTTGCAGGAGAACACTGAAGCTTTCTTT. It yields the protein CASSLQENTEAFF.

Here the CDR3 DNA reads TGTGCCAGCAGCCTCACGGACCGCCCGATCTATGGCTACACCTTC. Encoded protein: CASSLTDRPIYGYTF. The chain recombines TRBV9 with TRBJ1-2; no definite D call. The V end was cut by 4 bases, the J end by 4 bases, with 17 bases between. Germline V CDR1 and CDR2: SGDLS, YYNGEE. This CDR3 comprises 15 residues.

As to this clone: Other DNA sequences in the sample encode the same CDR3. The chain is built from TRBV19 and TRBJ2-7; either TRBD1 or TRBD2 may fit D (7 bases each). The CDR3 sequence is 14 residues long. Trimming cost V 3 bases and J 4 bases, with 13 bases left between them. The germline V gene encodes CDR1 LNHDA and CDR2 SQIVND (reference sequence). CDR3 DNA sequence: TGTGCCAGTAGTATGGGTCAGGGGGGGTACGAGCAGTACTTC. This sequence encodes CASSMGQGGYEQYF.

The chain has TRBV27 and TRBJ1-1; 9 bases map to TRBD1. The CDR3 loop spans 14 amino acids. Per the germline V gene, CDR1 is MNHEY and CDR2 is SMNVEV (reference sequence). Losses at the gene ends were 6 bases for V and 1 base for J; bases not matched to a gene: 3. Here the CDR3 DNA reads TGTGCCAGCAGACCACAGGGGGCGAACACTGAAGCTTTCTTT. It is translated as CASRPQGANTEAFF.

This CDR3 is CASSLGIGQPNYGYTF. The CDR3 DNA reads as TGTGCCAGCAGCTTAGGAATAGGACAGCCAAACTATGGCTACACCTTC. V usage is TRBV11-2 and J usage is TRBJ1-2, with D perhaps matching TRBD1 (6 bases). Germline lookup yields CDR1 SGHAT and CDR2 FQNNGV. The CDR3 covers 16 residues. With 1 base removed from V and 2 bases from J, the gap between germline ends came to 14 bases.